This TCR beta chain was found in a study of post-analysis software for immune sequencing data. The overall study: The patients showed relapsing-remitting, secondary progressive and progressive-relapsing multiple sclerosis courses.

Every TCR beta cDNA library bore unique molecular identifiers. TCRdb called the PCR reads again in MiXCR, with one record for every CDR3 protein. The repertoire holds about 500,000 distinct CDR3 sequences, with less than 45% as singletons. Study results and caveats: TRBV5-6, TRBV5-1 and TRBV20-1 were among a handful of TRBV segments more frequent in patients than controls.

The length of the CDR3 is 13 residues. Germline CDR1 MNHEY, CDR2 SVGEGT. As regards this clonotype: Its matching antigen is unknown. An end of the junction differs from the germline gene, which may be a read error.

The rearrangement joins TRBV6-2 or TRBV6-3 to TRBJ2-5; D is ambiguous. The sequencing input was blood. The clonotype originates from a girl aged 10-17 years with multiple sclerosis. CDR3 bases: TGTGCCATCAGTTTACGGTTGGAAGAGACCCAGTACTTC. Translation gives CAISLRLEETQYF.